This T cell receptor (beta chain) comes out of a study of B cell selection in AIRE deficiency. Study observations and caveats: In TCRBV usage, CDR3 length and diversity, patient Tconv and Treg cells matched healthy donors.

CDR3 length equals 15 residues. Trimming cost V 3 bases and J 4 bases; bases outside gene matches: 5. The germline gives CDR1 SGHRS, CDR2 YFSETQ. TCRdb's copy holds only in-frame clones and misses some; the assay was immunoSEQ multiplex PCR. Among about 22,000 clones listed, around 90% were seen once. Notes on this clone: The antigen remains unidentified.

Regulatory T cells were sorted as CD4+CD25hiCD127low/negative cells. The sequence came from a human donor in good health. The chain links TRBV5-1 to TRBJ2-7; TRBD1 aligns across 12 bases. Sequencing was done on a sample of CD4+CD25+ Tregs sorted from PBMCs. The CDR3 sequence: CASSWGTGGGYEQYF. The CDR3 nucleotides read TGCGCCAGCAGCTGGGGGACAGGGGGCGGGTACGAGCAGTACTTC. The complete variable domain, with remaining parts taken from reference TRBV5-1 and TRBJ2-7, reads KAGVTQTPRYLIKTRGQQVTLSCSPISGHRSVSWYQQTPGQGLQFLFEYFSETQRNKGNFPGRFSGRQFSNSRSEMNVSTLELGDSALYLCASSWGTGGGYEQYFGPGTRLTVT.